This T cell receptor beta chain appears in the sequencing data of a study of T cells in Graves' hyperthyroidism and ophthalmopathy (dated by TCRdb to 2018 to 2020). Study-wide context: Peripheral blood was sampled at the time of initial diagnosis, prior to any treatment. Following sampling, methimazole starting at 30 mg daily was given to hyperthyroidism patients, and high-dose intravenous methylprednisolone was given to ophthalmopathy patients. According to the paper, TCR Vbeta CDR3 sequencing was carried out on roughly 130 peripheral blood samples, which came from under 50 ophthalmopathy, 75 or so hyperthyroidism and roughly 17 progressor patients. The study also compared thyroid tissue and blood T-cell repertoires from 5 to 7 Graves' hyperthyroidism patients. Whether ophthalmopathy could be predicted prospectively was tested in an independent validation cohort made up of fewer than 20 hyperthyroidism patients plus 17 patients who later progressed to ophthalmopathy. The roughly 100 discovery patients were divided at random into training and test sets in a 7:3 ratio. To identify distinguishing TCR V-J signatures, a discovery cohort of around 98 patients was used, comprising 40 to 45 with Graves' ophthalmopathy and 55 to 65 with stable Graves' hyperthyroidism.

Amplification of TCR beta CDR3 regions was carried out from RNA transcripts. For the first round of RT-PCR on the TCR CDR3, the HTBI primer set was used together with the Qiagen OneStep RT-PCR kit. Libraries were constructed in a second round of multiplex PCR, after which size selection and purification were carried out. Paired-end sequencing of the libraries was performed with 100 bp reads on an Illumina HiSeq2000. From the authors' description of their analysis: SOAPnuke was used to process the raw data, with reads discarded if the reads contained adapters or uncalled bases, had a mean Phred below 15, or lacked an exact constant-primer or identifier match. COPE v1.2.5 was used to merge high-quality paired reads, and clonotypes were defined as unique nucleotide sequences. Clonotypes were aligned to IMGT TRBV, TRBD and TRBJ reference segments using MiTCR v1.1. The analysis included only V-J combinations with a frequency above 0.0001, which together covered 99% to 99.2% of the repertoires. A TCS score was defined as the ratio between F50 (clonal expansion) and ExV (chaos), using BLOSUM62-based TCRdist between CDR3 peptides within each V-J. Welch's t-statistics and random forest reduced around 520 V-J features to about 13, which were used in a naive Bayes classifier (R e1071). The raw public reads went through TCRdb reprocessing: fastp at Q25, MiXCR clone calling, in-frame beta chains kept. Each CDR3 protein gets just one entry, which takes the most common genes and DNA from the rows behind it. These V and J calls are TCRdb output, not the study's own analysis. The sample table holds roughly 110,000 distinct CDR3 sequences, of which 16% were seen once. Clones ranked in the top ten supply roughly 40% of the sample.

The CDR3 goes from the cysteine to the phenylalanine over 12 residues. Only CDR3 DNA is held: 36 bases, read in frame from base 1. CDR1 WSHSY and CDR2 SAAADI are derived from the germline V gene. Clipping removes 9 bases from V and 7 bases from J, with 5 as the unmatched junction base count. Broader findings and caveats from the paper: No statistical method was used to set the sample size in advance, and investigators knew the group allocation. Blood samples also contained most of the expanded thyroid clonotypes (frequency above 0.001), which suggests that blood repertoires may reflect thyroid immune responses. In validation, the model predicted progression to ophthalmopathy a median of roughly 6.5 months before onset, with over 55% sensitivity and about 75% specificity. In cross-validation, a model built on a 13 V-J signature told ophthalmopathy apart from stable hyperthyroidism with just under 90% sensitivity and around 83% specificity, and in testing the same model reached 80%/75%.

This clonotype was detected many times. Its recognized antigen is unknown. No much larger clone exists at a distance of one base, and base qualities are not known. Graves' hyperthyroidism was defined as stable when no progression to ophthalmopathy occurred over 18 months of follow-up. Hyperthyroidism patients were aged 18 to 65 years and newly diagnosed, with disease duration of less than 2 months. Patients with uncontrolled infections, other autoimmune diseases, pregnancy or lactation were excluded. Diagnoses were based on clinical symptoms, serum thyroxine and TRAb, thyroid ultrasound and orbital computed tomography. PBMCs were isolated from 10 ml of fresh peripheral blood by Ficoll-Paque density gradient centrifugation. Total RNA was extracted with Trizol reagent, and quality was checked on an Agilent 2100 Bioanalyzer.

This receptor was taken from a woman in her forties or fifties with Graves' hyperthyroidism. The sample taken for sequencing was blood. This receptor chain uses TRBV10-2 and TRBJ2-5; 10 bases in between match TRBD1. The CDR3 protein is CASGQGVGTQYF. The nucleotides are TGCGCCAGTGGACAGGGGGTGGGGACCCAGTACTTC.